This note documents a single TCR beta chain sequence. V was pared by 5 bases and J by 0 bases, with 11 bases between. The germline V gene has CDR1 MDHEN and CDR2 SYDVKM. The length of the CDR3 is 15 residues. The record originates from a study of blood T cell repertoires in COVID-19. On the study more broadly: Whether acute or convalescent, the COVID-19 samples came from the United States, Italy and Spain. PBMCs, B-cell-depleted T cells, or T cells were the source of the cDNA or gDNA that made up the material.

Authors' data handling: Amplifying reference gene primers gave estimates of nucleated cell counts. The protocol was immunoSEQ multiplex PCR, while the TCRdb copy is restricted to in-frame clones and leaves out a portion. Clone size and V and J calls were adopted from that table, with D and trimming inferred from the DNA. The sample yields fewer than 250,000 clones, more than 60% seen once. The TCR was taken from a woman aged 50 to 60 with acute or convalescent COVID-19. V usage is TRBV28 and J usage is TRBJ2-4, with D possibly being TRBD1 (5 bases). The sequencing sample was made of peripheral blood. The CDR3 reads CASSETDLAKNIQYF. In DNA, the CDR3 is TGTGCCAGCAGTGAGACAGACTTAGCCAAAAACATTCAGTACTTC.